Sequencing of this TCR beta chain was carried out in a study of T cell repertoires in ileal Crohn's disease. Whole-study context: Every patient was operated on for stricturing (61%) or penetrating (about 40%) complications. From the surgical specimen's inflamed ileum, biopsies were taken as M0.

Using immunoSEQ multiplex PCR, the repertoire was profiled, and TCRdb retains in-frame clones only, with some absent. Of around 3,400 clones detected, over 90% appear once; the ten largest clones hold 2.5% to 3%. Time point denoted: inflamed ileum from the surgical specimen. Sample: ileal tissue. The sequence was collected from an adult with Crohn's disease.

CDR3 residues: CASTHAPGGEKLFF. As DNA, the CDR3 is TGTGCCAGCACCCACGCTCCAGGGGGTGAAAAACTGTTTTTT. J is TRBJ1-4 and V is TRBV7-9, with TRBD1 matching 7 bases. Germline trimming cut 7 bases from V and 7 bases from J; bases unmatched to any gene: 9. This CDR3 spans 14 amino acids. CDR1 is SEHNR, CDR2 FQNEAQ, per germline (reference sequence).